This T cell receptor beta chain was documented in a study of CD8+ T cells in alopecia areata. The authors extracted RNA and reverse transcribed it into cDNA as the sequencing template. The assay was immunoSEQ multiplex PCR, and TCRdb's table has in-frame clones only and misses some. The table includes around 60,000 clones, 46% detected once. This clone has only one observation. Specified treatment: oral pan-JAK inhibitor, 5-10 mg twice daily. The specimen was CD8+ T cells sorted from blood, collected at approximately week 39, from a patient treated with tofacitinib. The source is a human donor with alopecia areata.

Here the CDR3 reads CASSPRTGRDNTEAFF. Here the CDR3 DNA reads TGTGCCAGTAGTCCTAGGACAGGACGCGATAACACTGAAGCTTTCTTT. The rearrangement links TRBV19 to TRBJ1-1; 7 bases match TRBD1. Losses at the gene ends were 5 bases for V and 2 bases for J; bases not matched to a gene: 11. Germline assignment: CDR1 LNHDA and CDR2 SQIVND (reference sequence). The CDR3 is made up of 16 amino acids.